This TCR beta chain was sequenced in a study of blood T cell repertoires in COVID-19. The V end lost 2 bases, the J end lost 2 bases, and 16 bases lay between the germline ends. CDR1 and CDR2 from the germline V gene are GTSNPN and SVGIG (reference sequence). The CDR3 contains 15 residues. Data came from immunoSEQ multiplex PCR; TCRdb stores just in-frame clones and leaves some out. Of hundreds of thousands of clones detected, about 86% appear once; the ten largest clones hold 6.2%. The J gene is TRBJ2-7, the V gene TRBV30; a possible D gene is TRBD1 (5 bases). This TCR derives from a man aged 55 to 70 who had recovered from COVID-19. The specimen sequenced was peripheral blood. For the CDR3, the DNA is TGTGCCTGGAGTTTAGCTCCACAGGTTACCTACGAGCAGTACTTC. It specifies CAWSLAPQVTYEQYF.